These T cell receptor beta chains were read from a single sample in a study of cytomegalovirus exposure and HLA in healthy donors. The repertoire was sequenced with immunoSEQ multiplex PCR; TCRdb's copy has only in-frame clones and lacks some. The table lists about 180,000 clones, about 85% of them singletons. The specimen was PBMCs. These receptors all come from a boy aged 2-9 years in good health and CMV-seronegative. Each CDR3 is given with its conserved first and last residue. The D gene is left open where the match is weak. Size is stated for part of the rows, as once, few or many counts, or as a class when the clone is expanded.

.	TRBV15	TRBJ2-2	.	TGTGCCACCAGCAGAGCAAGCGGAACGAACACCGGGGAGCTGTTTTTT	CATSRASGTNTGELFF
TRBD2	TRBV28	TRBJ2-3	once	TGTGCCAGCAGTTTAGCGGGAGGGGGACGCACAGATACGCAGTATTTT	CASSLAGGGRTDTQYF
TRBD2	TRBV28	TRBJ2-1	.	TGTGCCAGCACCTCCTCGGGGGGGGCCTCCTACAATGAGCAGTTCTTC	CASTSSGGASYNEQFF
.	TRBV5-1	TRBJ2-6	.	TGCGCCAGCACCCGGGATCTCGGGGCCAACGTCCTGACTTTC	CASTRDLGANVLTF
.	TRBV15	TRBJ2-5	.	TGTGCCACCAGCAGAGAAGGGGGGGAGGAGACCCAGTACTTC	CATSREGGEETQYF
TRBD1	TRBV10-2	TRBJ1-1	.	TGCGCCAGCAGTGAGTCGGGTGGACAGGGGGGCCTGATAGCTTTCTTT	CASSESGGQGGLIAFF
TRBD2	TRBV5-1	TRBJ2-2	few	TGCGCCAGCAGCACCGGACTAGCGGGAGTGCCCGGGGAGCTGTTTTTT	CASSTGLAGVPGELFF
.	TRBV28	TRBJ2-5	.	TGTGCCAGCAGTTTATTAGTGTGGGGCAGAAAGACCCAGTACTTC	CASSLLVWGRKTQYF
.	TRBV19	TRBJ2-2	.	TGTGCCAGTAGTATCACATTTGCCGGGGAGCTGTTTTTT	CASSITFAGELFF
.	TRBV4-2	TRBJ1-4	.	TGTGCCAGCAGCCAAGATCGTCTGGGTGCGGCGACTAATGAAAAACTGTTTTTT	CASSQDRLGAATNEKLFF
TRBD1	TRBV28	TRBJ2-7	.	TGTGCCAGCATCTTGGGGGGGGGACAGGGGGCTAGCCACGAGCAGTACTTC	CASILGGGQGASHEQYF
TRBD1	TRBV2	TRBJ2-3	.	TGTGCCAGCTCCTCGACAGGGACCACAGATACGCAGTATTTT	CASSSTGTTDTQYF
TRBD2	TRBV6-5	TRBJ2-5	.	TGTGCCAGCAGTCCAATCGGACTAGCGAGAGAGACCCAGTACTTC	CASSPIGLARETQYF
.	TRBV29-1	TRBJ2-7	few	TGCAGCGTTGAAGACAGGAACGAGCAGTACTTC	CSVEDRNEQYF
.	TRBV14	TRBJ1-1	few	TGTGCCAGCAGCCTGACAGGTCTTTTCGCTGAAGCTTTCTTT	CASSLTGLFAEAFF
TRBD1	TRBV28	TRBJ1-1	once	TGTGCCAGCAGCCATTCACAGGGGGTAGCGCACACTGAAGCTTTCTTT	CASSHSQGVAHTEAFF
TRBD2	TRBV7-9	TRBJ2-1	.	TGTGCCAGCAGCTTAAATAGCGGGGGGACGGGCCACGAGCAGTTCTTC	CASSLNSGGTGHEQFF
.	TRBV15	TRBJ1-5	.	TGTGCCACCAGCCTCTCCGGGCCCCGGGAACCCCAGCATTTT	CATSLSGPREPQHF
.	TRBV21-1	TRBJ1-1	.	TGTGCCAGCCGCATCGGGTCCCCTTACGGGATGAACACTGAAGCTTTCTTT	CASRIGSPYGMNTEAFF
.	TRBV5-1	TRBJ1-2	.	TGCGCCAGCAGCCCCGGAACAGGACGGAATTATGGCTACACCTTC	CASSPGTGRNYGYTF
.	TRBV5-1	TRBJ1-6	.	TGCGCCAGCAGCTTGCCGGGAGAAGGATCACCCCTCCACTTT	CASSLPGEGSPLHF
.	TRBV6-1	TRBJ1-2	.	TGTGCCAGCAGTGAAGCTGGCAGGGTAAACTATGGCTACACCTTC	CASSEAGRVNYGYTF
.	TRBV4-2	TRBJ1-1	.	TGTGCCAGCAGCCAAGATAGAGGAACACCTTTGAACACTGAAGCTTTCTTT	CASSQDRGTPLNTEAFF
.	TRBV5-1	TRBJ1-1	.	TGCGCCAGCAGCTTCGGGGGGTTGAACACTGAAGCTTTCTTT	CASSFGGLNTEAFF
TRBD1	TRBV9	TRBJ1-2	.	TGTGCCAGCAGCGTAGATGACAGGGGGCCCGGCTACACCTTC	CASSVDDRGPGYTF
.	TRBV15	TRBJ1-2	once	TGTGCCACCAGCAGGGACTTCATCAGCGGGGGTGGCTACACCTTC	CATSRDFISGGGYTF
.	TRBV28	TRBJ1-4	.	TGTGCCAGCAGTTTAGTGGGAGCAACTAATGAAAAACTGTTTTTT	CASSLVGATNEKLFF
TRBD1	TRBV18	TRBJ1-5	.	TGTGCCAGCTCACCAGGGACAGATCAGCCCCAGCATTTT	CASSPGTDQPQHF
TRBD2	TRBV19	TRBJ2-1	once	TGTGCCAGTAGTAGGCTAGCGGGAGGCGAGCAGTTCTTC	CASSRLAGGEQFF
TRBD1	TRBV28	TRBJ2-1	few	TGTGCCAGCAGTTTAAACACCGCCGGACAGGGGGTTGAGCAGTTCTTC	CASSLNTAGQGVEQFF
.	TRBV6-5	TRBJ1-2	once	TGTGCCACCGGGGGGCGGGACTATGGCTACACCTTC	CATGGRDYGYTF
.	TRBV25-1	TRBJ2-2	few	TGTGCCAGCAGTGATTCCGGAGGGAGGAACACCGGGGAGCTGTTTTTT	CASSDSGGRNTGELFF
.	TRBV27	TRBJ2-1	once	TGTGCCAGCAGTATGGGGGGCTCCTACAATGAGCAGTTCTTC	CASSMGGSYNEQFF
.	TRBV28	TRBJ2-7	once	TGTGCCAGCAGTTTCCCCCGAGCGGGTCGCTCCTACGAGCAGTACTTC	CASSFPRAGRSYEQYF
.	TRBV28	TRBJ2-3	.	TGTGCCAGCAGTTTGCGGGGAAGCACAGATACGCAGTATTTT	CASSLRGSTDTQYF
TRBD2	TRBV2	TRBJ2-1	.	TGTGCCAGCAGTGCGCCTAGCGGGAGGGCGGGTAATGAGCAGTTCTTC	CASSAPSGRAGNEQFF
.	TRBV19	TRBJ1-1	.	TGTGCCAGTAGTACAGGGAACACTGAAGCTTTCTTT	CASSTGNTEAFF
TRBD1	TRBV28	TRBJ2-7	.	TGTGCCAGCAGTCCCGACAGGGTCGCCTACGGGCAGTACTTC	CASSPDRVAYGQYF
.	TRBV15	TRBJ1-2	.	TGTGCCACCAGCAGAGATGCGGGAAGCTATGGCTACACCTTC	CATSRDAGSYGYTF
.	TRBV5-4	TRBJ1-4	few	TGTGCCAGCAGCCCACTCCGGGGGGATGAAAAACTGTTTTTT	CASSPLRGDEKLFF
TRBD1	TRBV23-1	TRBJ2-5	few	TGCGCCAGCAGTCAATCGGGCACCGATAGGGACAGGGGTACGCTGTTAGCGAAGCAGACCCAGTACTTC	CASSQSGTDRDRGTLLAKQTQYF
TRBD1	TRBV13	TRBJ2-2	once	TGTGCCAGCAGCTTCGGGACAGGGGAGGACACCGGGGAGCTGTTTTTT	CASSFGTGEDTGELFF